The T cell receptor beta chain under discussion was sequenced for a study of blood T cell repertoires in COVID-19. Study at large: COVID-19 samples collected from the United States, Italy and Spain covered acute and convalescent phases. PBMCs, B-cell-depleted T cells, or T cells were the source of the cDNA or gDNA that made up the material.

Original data processing: Amplified reference gene primers provided the basis for estimating nucleated cell counts. Sequencing used immunoSEQ multiplex PCR; TCRdb keeps in-frame clones, though not all of them. Clone size and V and J calls were adopted from that table, with D and trimming inferred from the DNA. Of roughly 400,000 clones in the sample, 70% to 90% are singletons; the top ten hold about 2.3%. Patients at the Seattle site were enrolled during active infection and followed longitudinally. Germline V gene sequence: CDR1 KGHDR, CDR2 SFDVKD. The CDR3 runs to 16 residues. The V gene lost 4 bases and the J gene lost 4 bases, with 18 bases spanning the gap.

Sequenced material: peripheral blood. This chain connects TRBV24-1 to TRBJ2-5; D is ambiguous. The receptor's source is a woman aged 55-70 years with COVID-19, enrolled during active disease. CDR3 nucleotide sequence: TGTGCCACCAGTGAGCCGGAGACCCGGATTGTAGAGACCCAGTACTTC. Protein sequence: CATSEPETRIVETQYF.